The sequence of this T cell receptor beta chain was determined in a study of T cell responses to AZD1222 COVID-19 vaccine. Findings of the study overall: Vaccine-associated CD4 TCRs spanned spike, dominant at 160-218 and 743-854.

Assay: immunoSEQ multiplex PCR; the TCRdb copy retains only in-frame clones and omits some. The sample contains about 150,000 clones, around 90% of which appear only once. On this clone: Its antigen is still unknown.

V trimming: 3 bases; J trimming: 5 bases; junction bases outside the gene matches: 12. The length of the CDR3 is 15 residues. Germline CDR1 reads DFQATT; CDR2 reads SNEGSKA (reference sequence). The TCR comes from an adult in good health. The chain couples TRBV20-1 to TRBJ1-2, with TRBD1 matching 7 bases. The sequences come from peripheral blood, collected on day 0 of AZD1222 vaccination. The CDR3 region has the DNA TGCAGTGCTAGTGCCTTGGCAGGGGGAGTATATGGCTACACCTTC. Protein product: CSASALAGGVYGYTF.